This T cell receptor (beta chain) was sequenced in a study of blood T cells in healthy people across ages. Overall study results and limits: In the absence of known donor CMV status, changes in expanded clonotypes were possibly confounded.

CDR1 ENHRY and CDR2 SYGVKD come from the germline V gene. This CDR3 is built from 15 residues. V was trimmed by 6 bases and J by 6 bases, leaving 18 bases between them. The sample holds many counts of this clonotype. No antigen is known for it. PCR was performed a second time for about 7 to 11 cycles using a sample-barcoded 5' primer and a J-beta primer mix. TCRdb redid the calling of the 5' RACE reads with MiXCR, one entry per CDR3 protein. The top ten hold 25% to 35% of the sample, which has roughly 860,000 distinct CDR3 sequences, approximately 59% seen once. Material for sequencing was blood. The receptor's source is a man aged 25-45 years in good health. The chain uses TRBV10-3 and TRBJ2-1; possibly TRBD2 for D (5 bases). The CDR3 sequence: CAISDPGRRGNEQFF. The CDR3 DNA reads TGTGCCATCAGCGATCCGGGCCGACGGGGCAATGAGCAGTTCTTC.